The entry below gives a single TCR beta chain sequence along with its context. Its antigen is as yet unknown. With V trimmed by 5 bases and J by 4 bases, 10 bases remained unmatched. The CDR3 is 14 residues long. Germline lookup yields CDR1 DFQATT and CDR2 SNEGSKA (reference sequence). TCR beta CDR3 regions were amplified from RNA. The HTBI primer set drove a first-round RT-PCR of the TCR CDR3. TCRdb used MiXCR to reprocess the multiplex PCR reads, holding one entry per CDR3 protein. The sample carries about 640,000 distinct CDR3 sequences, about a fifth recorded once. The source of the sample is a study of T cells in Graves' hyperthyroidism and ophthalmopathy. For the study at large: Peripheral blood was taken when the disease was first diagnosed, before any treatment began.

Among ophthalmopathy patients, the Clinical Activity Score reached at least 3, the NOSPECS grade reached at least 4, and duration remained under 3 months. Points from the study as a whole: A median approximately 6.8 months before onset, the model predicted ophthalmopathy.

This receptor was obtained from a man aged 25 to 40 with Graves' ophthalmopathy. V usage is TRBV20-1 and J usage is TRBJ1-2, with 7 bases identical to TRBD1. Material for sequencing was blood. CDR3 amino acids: CSAADRAPVYGYTF. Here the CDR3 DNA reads TGCAGTGCTGCAGACAGGGCTCCGGTCTATGGCTACACCTTC.